This entry lists 27 T cell receptor beta chains sequenced from one sample in a study of T-cell reconstitution after alpha-beta-depleted transplantation in children. Preparation of the TCRbeta library involved a method that used unique molecular identifiers. TCRdb recomputed calls from the PCR reads with MiXCR, one row per CDR3 protein. The profile covers over 200,000 distinct CDR3 sequences, with 11% appearing a single time and 28% taken by the ten largest. The source material was PBMCs, sampled before TCRalphabeta/CD19-depleted stem cell transplant. These receptor sequences come from a child in the first two years of life with acute myeloid leukemia, due to receive a stem cell transplant.

Concerning this clonotype: With a much larger clone just one base away, this may be a read error. This chain joins TRBV25-1 and TRBJ2-5, with no clear D. The germline V gene has CDR1 MGHDK and CDR2 SYGVNS. The CDR3 extends over 14 amino acids. The CDR3: CASSSSTGLEAQYF. DNA for the CDR3: TGTGCCAGCAGTTCCTCGACCGGTTTAGAGGCCCAGTACTTC.

This clonotype was seen many times. J is TRBJ1-2 and V is TRBV20-1, with D possibly matching TRBD1 (6 bases). Trimming removed 8 bases at V and 0 bases at J, with 16 bases between. Germline assignment: CDR1 DFQATT and CDR2 SNEGSKA (reference sequence). This CDR3 contains 14 residues. The CDR3 bases are TGCAGTTCAGACAGAAGGACAGCTAACTATGGCTACACCTTC. It encodes CSSDRRTANYGYTF.

This clonotype was seen repeatedly, ten times or more. V is TRBV27 and J is TRBJ2-7; D is ambiguous. Germline-derived CDR1 and CDR2 are MNHEY and SMNVEV (reference sequence). With 3 bases removed from V and 0 bases from J, the gap between germline ends came to 6 bases. This CDR3 spans 13 amino acids. The CDR3 spells CASSLIYSYEQYF. The CDR3 nucleotides read TGTGCCAGCAGTTTGATCTACTCCTACGAGCAGTACTTC.

This clonotype was seen many times. The rearrangement joins TRBV11-2 to TRBJ2-3, with D perhaps matching TRBD2 (5 bases). Germline values: CDR1 SGHAT, CDR2 FQNNGV. V was pared by 2 bases and J by 3 bases, with 12 bases between. CDR3 length equals 15 residues. The CDR3 nucleotides read TGTGCCAGCAGCTTAATTGTAGCGAAGACAGATACGCAGTATTTT. Translation gives CASSLIVAKTDTQYF.

At least ten counts were recorded for this clonotype. The chain has TRBV6-5 and TRBJ1-5; unclear D gene. Germline V gene data show CDR1 as MNHEY and CDR2 as SVGAGI. V was cut by 6 bases and J by 2 bases, with 11 bases left in between. The CDR3 runs 14 residues. The CDR3, as DNA: TGTGCCAGCAGCCGTGGAGAGGGCAATCAGCCCCAGCATTTT. Amino acid sequence: CASSRGEGNQPQHF.

A remark on this clonotype: A much larger clone lies one base from this, so it may be a read error. This rearrangement joins TRBV30 to TRBJ1-1; D gene ambiguous. The CDR3 has 13 residues. V was cut by 1 base and J by 5 bases, with 11 bases left in between. Germline CDR1 reads GTSNPN; CDR2 reads SVGIG (reference sequence). This chain's CDR3 is CAWSAATRTEAFF. The CDR3 DNA reads as TGTGCCTGGAGTGCGGCGACAAGAACTGAAGCTTTCTTT.

Turning to this clonotype: A single base separates this from a much larger clone, so it may be a read error. The chain uses TRBV30 and TRBJ1-2, with D tentatively TRBD1 (6 bases). With 5 bases removed from V and 4 bases from J, the gap between germline ends came to 17 bases. The V gene's germline CDR1 is GTSNPN and CDR2 SVGIG (reference sequence). The CDR3 runs to 14 residues. For the CDR3, the DNA is TGTGCCTGGGACAGGAGTATAGTGGGCTATGGCTACACCTTC. Amino acid sequence: CAWDRSIVGYGYTF.

This clonotype came up many times. This sequence joins TRBV4-1 and TRBJ2-7; TRBD1 agrees at 7 bases. The CDR3 runs 16 residues. J was trimmed by 7 bases and V by 2 bases; bases with no gene match: 14. Germline V gene data show CDR1 as MGHRA and CDR2 as YSYEKL. CDR3 coding DNA: TGCGCCAGCAGCCAAAACCTTGACAGGGAAGACCATGAGCAGTACTTC. Residues: CASSQNLDREDHEQYF.

This clonotype has at least ten counts. V gene TRBV12-3 or TRBV12-4 combines with J gene TRBJ2-4, with 9 bases identical to TRBD2. Unmatched junction bases numbered 8, after V lost 5 bases and J lost 12 bases. This CDR3 region has 13 residues. The CDR3 coding sequence is TGTGCCAGCAGTCCCTGGCTAGCGGGGTATCAGTACTTC. It translates to CASSPWLAGYQYF.

This clonotype was counted between two and nine times. The chain recombines TRBV19 with TRBJ1-1, with no clear D. Germline lookup yields CDR1 LNHDA and CDR2 SQIVND (reference sequence). Trimming took 8 bases from V and 3 from J, leaving 13 bases between them. The CDR3 spans 13 residues. CDR3 in DNA: TGTGCCAGTGCTTCTTCGAGGGACACTGAAGCTTTCTTT. It encodes CASASSRDTEAFF.

This sequence joins TRBV5-1 and TRBJ1-6, with 8 positions matching TRBD1. The CDR3 extends over 15 amino acids. With V trimmed by 2 bases and J by 8 bases, 6 bases remained unmatched. The germline V gene has CDR1 SGHRS and CDR2 YFSETQ. Here the CDR3 DNA reads TGCGCCAGCAGCTTTATACCGGGACAGGATTCACCCCTCCACTTT. It encodes CASSFIPGQDSPLHF.

This clonotype was seen at least ten times. This rearrangement joins TRBV11-2 to TRBJ2-3; D is tentatively TRBD1 or TRBD2 (5 bases each). With 8 bases removed from V and 6 bases from J, the gap between germline ends came to 33 bases. The CDR3 runs 19 residues. CDR1 is SGHAT and CDR2 is FQNNGV in the germline V gene. This chain's CDR3 is CASAFRGFRRDPGVDTQYF. In DNA, the CDR3 is TGTGCCAGCGCCTTTAGGGGTTTTCGTCGGGACCCAGGAGTGGATACGCAGTATTTT.

In its sample, this clonotype was seen many times. J is TRBJ2-2 and V is TRBV9, with no clear D. The length of the CDR3 is 13 residues. CDR1 is SGDLS, CDR2 YYNGEE, per germline. V shed 3 bases and J shed 3 bases, with 6 bases lying between them. The CDR3 DNA is TGTGCCAGCAGCGAGGTCGACACCGGGGAGCTGTTTTTT. This codes for CASSEVDTGELFF.

This clonotype was observed at least ten times. This sequence joins TRBV5-4 and TRBJ2-3; D gene ambiguous. The germline CDR1 and CDR2 sequences are SGHNT and YYREEE (reference sequence). The ends were cut back, 0 bases at V and 6 bases at J, with 8 bases in the middle. The CDR3 has 13 residues. CDR3 sequence (DNA): TGTGCCAGCAGCTTGGACCCCACCGATACGCAGTATTTT. Amino acid sequence: CASSLDPTDTQYF.

The chain has TRBV6-2 or TRBV6-3 and TRBJ1-1; D ambiguous. Per the germline V gene, CDR1 is MNHEY and CDR2 is SVGEGT. This CDR3 is built from 12 residues. The V gene lost 4 bases and the J gene lost 8 bases, with 11 bases spanning the gap. CDR3 loop: CASSLYHFEAFF. CDR3 nucleotides: TGTGCCAGCAGTTTATATCATTTCGAAGCTTTCTTT.

In this sample, this clonotype turned up many times. The chain links TRBV20-1 to TRBJ2-3, with TRBD1 identical over 10 bases. The germline V gene has CDR1 DFQATT and CDR2 SNEGSKA (reference sequence). The CDR3 has 15 amino acids. After removal of 6 bases from V and 1 base from J, the junction contained 7 bases not matched to a gene. The CDR3: CSALPGTGGTDTQYF. The DNA for the CDR3 is TGCAGTGCCCTACCCGGGACAGGGGGCACAGATACGCAGTATTTT.

Many counts were recorded for this clonotype. The genes are TRBV28 and TRBJ2-2; 12 bases align to TRBD2. The CDR3 is 15 amino acids. With 6 bases clipped from V and 7 bases from J, the junction kept 6 bases outside the gene matches. Germline-derived CDR1 and CDR2 are MDHEN and SYDVKM. The CDR3 spells CASRTSGGLGGELFF. CDR3 bases: TGTGCCAGCAGGACTAGCGGGGGACTGGGCGGGGAGCTGTTTTTT.

There are many counts of this clonotype. The rearrangement uses TRBV29-1 and TRBJ1-2, with 7 bases lining up with TRBD1. In germline, CDR1 is SQVTM, CDR2 ANQGSEA. The CDR3 consists of 12 residues. V dropped 7 bases and J dropped 3; count of bases not matched to a gene: 5. CDR3 sequence: CSAEGADYGYTF. The CDR3 nucleotides are TGCAGCGCTGAGGGGGCAGACTATGGCTACACCTTC.

This clonotype was counted at least ten times. The chain uses TRBV7-9 and TRBJ2-1, with TRBD2 identical over 11 bases. Germline CDR1 SEHNR, CDR2 FQNEAQ (reference sequence). The trim removed 5 bases at V and 5 bases at J, leaving 5 bases unmatched. The CDR3 loop spans 15 amino acids. The CDR3 DNA reads as TGTGCCAGCAGCATCACTAGCGGGAGAAACAATGAGCAGTTCTTC. It is translated as CASSITSGRNNEQFF.

The sample holds many counts of this clonotype. The chain recombines TRBV30 with TRBJ2-7, with D perhaps matching TRBD2 (6 bases). Trimming pared 3 bases from V and 3 bases from J, leaving 15 bases between. CDR1 and CDR2 (germline): GTSNPN, SVGIG (reference sequence). The CDR3 covers 14 residues. The CDR3 DNA reads TGTGCCTGGAGATACTGGGGGGAACACTACGAGCAGTACTTC. Protein: CAWRYWGEHYEQYF.

On this clonotype: This sequence may be a read error, since a much larger clone differs from it by one base. The rearrangement joins TRBV28 to TRBJ1-2; no definite D call. The CDR3 is made up of 13 amino acids. Per the germline V gene, CDR1 is MDHEN and CDR2 is SYDVKM. This CDR3 is CTSSLESGRGYTF. CDR3 coding DNA: TGTACCAGCAGTTTAGAATCCGGACGGGGCTACACCTTC.

This clonotype came up a few times. V and J are TRBV11-3 and TRBJ2-2; D call uncertain. CDR3 length: 13 residues. Germline lookup yields CDR1 SGHNT and CDR2 YENEEA. The ends were cut back, 5 bases at V and 5 bases at J, with 9 bases in the middle. The CDR3 reads CASSPGETGELFF. CDR3 nucleotide sequence: TGTGCCAGCAGCCCCGGCGAGACCGGGGAGCTGTTTTTT.

This clonotype was detected ten times or more. This chain links TRBV9 with TRBJ2-2; D possibly corresponds to TRBD2 (5 bases). Trimming took off 4 bases at V and 7 bases at J, with 17 bases between the two ends. Germline V gives CDR1 SGDLS, CDR2 YYNGEE. The CDR3 totals 15 residues. The CDR3 protein is CASSPRAEAHGELFF. CDR3 in DNA: TGTGCCAGCAGCCCCCGGGCGGAGGCCCACGGGGAGCTGTTTTTT.

This clonotype was counted ten times or more. V and J are TRBV6-1 and TRBJ2-7; 9 bases align to TRBD2. The J segment lost 6 bases and the V segment lost 6 bases, leaving 6 bases of the junction unmatched. Looked up from germline, CDR1 is MNHNS and CDR2 is SASEGT. This CDR3 region has 13 residues. CDR3 DNA sequence: TGTGCCAGCAGCCGGACTAGCGTGACCGAGCAGTACTTC. It yields the protein CASSRTSVTEQYF.

On this clonotype itself: An end of the junction differs from the germline gene, which may be a read error. The chain carries TRBV5-1 and TRBJ1-2; a possible D gene is TRBD1 (5 bases). Per germline, CDR1 SGHRS and CDR2 YFSETQ. CDR3 length equals 13 residues. The DNA of the CDR3 is TGCGCCAGCAGCTTAGACAGTAACTATGGCGACACCTTC. This codes for CASSLDSNYGDTF.

This chain uses TRBV28 with TRBJ2-5; D is possibly TRBD2 (7 bases). Germline V gene data show CDR1 as MDHEN and CDR2 as SYDVKM. The CDR3 is 15 amino acids. The V gene lost 1 base and the J gene lost 1 base, with 10 bases spanning the gap. The CDR3 DNA reads TGTGCCAGCAGTTTATCGGGGGGCCCCCAAGAGACCCAGTACTTC. Amino acid sequence: CASSLSGGPQETQYF.

The chain has TRBV18 and TRBJ2-1; D gene uncertain. V lost 1 base and J 7 bases, leaving 11 bases between the germline ends. The CDR3 length is 14 residues. The germline V gene has CDR1 KGHSH and CDR2 LQKENI. The CDR3 nucleotides read TGTGCCAGCTCACCACAGGCATTTTCGAATGAGCAGTTCTTC. Translated: CASSPQAFSNEQFF. Drawing the rest from reference TRBV18 and TRBJ2-1, the complete variable domain is NAGVMQNPRHLVRRRGQEARLRCSPMKGHSHVYWYRQLPEEGLKFMVYLQKENIIDESGMPKERFSAEFPKEGPSILRIQQVVRGDSAAYFCASSPQAFSNEQFFGPGTRLTVL.